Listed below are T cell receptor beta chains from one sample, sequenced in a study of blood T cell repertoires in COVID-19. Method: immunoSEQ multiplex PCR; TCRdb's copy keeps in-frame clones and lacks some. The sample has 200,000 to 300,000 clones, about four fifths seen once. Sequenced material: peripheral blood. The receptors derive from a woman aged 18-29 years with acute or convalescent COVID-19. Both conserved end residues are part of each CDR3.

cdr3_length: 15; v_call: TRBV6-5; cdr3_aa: CASSVTGFPNYGYTF
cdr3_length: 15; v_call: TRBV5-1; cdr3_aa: CASSFTGTADNEQFF
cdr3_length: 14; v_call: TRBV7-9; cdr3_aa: CASSLGDRPLSYTF
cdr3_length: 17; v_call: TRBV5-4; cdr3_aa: CASSLLGGTGGQRDLFF
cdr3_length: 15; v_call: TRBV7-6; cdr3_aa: CASSRSLGALDEQFF
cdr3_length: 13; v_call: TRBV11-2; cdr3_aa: CASRGTGPYEQYF
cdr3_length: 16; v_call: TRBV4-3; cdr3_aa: CASSQDRGGRHYEQYF
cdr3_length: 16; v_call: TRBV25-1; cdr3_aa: CASSAGVQPLSYEQYF
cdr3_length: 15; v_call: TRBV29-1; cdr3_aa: CSVFNRRSSTDTQYF
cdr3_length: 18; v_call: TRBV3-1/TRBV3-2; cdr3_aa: CASSQEVGWEGMNTEAFF
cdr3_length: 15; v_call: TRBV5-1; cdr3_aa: CASNIGAGGFYGYTF
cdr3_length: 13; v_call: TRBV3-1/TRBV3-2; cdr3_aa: CASSQGGKQPQHF
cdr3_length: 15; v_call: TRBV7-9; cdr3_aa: CASSSSGTSSYEQYF
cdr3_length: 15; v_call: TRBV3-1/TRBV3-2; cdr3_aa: CASSPMSGRKETQYF
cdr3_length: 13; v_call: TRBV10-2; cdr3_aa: CASSDPATDGYTF
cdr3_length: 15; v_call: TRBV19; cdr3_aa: CATTPTKGASTEAFF
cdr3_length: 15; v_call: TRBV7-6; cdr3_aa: CASSLVADSTDTQYF
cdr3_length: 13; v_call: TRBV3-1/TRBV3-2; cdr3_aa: CASSQGFTDEAFF
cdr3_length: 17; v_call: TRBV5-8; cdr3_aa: CASSLGGTGKSNQPQHF
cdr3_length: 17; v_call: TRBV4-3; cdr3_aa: CASSQDRGRNRAYEQYF
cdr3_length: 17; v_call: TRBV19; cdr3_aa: CASTTTWVRANTGELFF
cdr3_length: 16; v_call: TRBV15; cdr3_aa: CATSRAETRISYEQYF
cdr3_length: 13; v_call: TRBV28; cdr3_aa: CASSFSDRGTQYF
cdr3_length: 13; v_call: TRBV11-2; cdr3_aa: CASSLDPGGGYTF
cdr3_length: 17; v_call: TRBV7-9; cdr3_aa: CASNKEGVAAARGGYTF
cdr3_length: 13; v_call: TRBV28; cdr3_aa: CASSWGRAGELFF
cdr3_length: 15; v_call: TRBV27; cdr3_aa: CASSSSGSSYNEQFF
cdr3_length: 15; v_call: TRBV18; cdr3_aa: CASSPRSGRADEQFF
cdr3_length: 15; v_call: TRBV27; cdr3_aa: CASSLNAAYNSPLHF
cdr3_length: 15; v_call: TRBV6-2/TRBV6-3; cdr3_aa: CASSYSTGVITEAFF
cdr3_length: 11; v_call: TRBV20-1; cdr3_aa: CRLGWSTEAFF
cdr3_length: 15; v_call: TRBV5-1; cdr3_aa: CASSLVAGGSYEQYF
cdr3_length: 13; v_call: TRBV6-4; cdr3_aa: CASSATSEDIQYF
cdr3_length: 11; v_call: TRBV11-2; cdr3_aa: CASSLEQGQFF
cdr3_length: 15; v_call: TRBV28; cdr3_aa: CASSLGGWSGNTIYF
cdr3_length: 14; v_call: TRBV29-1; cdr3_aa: CSVEVGGGQETQYF
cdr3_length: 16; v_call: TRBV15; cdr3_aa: CATSRDTSGRAYEQYF
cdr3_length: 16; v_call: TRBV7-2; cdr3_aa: CASSAKTGAVGTEAFF
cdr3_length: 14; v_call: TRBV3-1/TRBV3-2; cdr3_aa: CASSQWTTPYEQYF
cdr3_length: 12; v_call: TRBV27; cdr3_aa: CASRGVYNEQFF
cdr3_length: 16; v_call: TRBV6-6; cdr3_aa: CASSYTRTGTKYGYTF
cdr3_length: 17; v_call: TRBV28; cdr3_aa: CASSLWDRGRGNQPQHF
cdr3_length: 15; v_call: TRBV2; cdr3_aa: CASSDASGSTDTQYF
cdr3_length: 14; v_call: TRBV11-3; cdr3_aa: CASSSPGNDYGYTF
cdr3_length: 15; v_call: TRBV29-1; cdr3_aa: CSASTSGGFTDTQYF
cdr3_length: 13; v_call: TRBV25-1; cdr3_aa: CASSEPSRDEQYF
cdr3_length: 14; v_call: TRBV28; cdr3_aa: CASSLGQANYGYTF
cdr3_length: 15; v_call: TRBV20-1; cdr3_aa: CSASGRGRDNSPLHF
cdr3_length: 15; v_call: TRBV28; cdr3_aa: CASSAERSSYNEQFF
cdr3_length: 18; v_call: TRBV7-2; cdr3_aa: CASSLVLSSGSRAYEQYF
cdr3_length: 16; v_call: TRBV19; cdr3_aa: CASNRRQGTLIEKLFF
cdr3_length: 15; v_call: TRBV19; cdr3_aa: CASNPPGLSNQPQHF
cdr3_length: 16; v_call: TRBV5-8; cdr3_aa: CASSWGTSGNTDTQYF
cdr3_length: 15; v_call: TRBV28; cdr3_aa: CASSPIAGGPREQFF